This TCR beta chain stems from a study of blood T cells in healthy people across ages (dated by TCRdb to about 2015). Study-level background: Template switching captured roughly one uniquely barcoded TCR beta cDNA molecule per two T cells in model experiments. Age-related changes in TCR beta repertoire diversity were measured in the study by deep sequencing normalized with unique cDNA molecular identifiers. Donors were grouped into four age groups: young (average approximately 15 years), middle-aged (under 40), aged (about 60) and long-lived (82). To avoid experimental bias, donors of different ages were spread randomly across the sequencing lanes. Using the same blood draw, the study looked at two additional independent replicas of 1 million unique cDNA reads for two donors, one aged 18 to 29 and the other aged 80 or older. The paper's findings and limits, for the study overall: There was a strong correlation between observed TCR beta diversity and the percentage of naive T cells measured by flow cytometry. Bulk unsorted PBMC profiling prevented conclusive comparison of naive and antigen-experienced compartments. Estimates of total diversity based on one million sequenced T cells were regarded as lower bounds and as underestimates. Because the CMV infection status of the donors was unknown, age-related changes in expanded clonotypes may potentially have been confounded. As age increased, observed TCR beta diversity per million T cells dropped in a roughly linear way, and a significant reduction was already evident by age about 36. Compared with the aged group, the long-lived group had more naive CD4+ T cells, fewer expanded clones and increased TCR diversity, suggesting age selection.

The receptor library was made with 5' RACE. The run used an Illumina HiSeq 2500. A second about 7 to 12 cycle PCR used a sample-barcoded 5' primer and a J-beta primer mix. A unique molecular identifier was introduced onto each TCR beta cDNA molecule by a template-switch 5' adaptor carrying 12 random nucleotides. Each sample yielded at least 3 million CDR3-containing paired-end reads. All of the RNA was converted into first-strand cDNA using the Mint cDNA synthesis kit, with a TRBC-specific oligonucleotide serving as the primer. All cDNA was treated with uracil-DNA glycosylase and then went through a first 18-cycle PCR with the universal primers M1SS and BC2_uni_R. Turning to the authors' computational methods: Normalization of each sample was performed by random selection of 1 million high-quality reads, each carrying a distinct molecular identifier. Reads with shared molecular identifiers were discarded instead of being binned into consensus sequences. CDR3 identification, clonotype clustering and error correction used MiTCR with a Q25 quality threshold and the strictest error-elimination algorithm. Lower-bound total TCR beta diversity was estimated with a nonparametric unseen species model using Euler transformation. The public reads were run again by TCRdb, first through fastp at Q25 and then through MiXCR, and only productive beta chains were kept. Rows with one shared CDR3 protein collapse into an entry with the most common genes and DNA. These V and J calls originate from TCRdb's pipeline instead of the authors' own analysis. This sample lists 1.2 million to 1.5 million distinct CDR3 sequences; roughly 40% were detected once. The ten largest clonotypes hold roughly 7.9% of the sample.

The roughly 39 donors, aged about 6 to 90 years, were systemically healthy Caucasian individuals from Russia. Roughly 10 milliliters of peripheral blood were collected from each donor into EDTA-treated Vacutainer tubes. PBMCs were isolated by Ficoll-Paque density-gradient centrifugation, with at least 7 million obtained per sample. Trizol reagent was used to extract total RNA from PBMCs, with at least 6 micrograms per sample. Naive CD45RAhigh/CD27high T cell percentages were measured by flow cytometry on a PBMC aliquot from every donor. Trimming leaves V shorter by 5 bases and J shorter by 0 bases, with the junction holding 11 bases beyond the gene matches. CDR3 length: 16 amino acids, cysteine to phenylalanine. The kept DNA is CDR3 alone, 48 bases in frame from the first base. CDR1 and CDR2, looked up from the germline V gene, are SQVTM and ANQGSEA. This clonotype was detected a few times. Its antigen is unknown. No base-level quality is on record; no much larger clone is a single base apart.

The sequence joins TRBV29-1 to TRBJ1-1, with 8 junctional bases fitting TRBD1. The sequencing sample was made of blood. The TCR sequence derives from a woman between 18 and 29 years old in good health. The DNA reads TGCAGCGTTAACAGGGGGTTATCCTCCATGAACACTGAAGCTTTCTTT. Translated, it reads CSVNRGLSSMNTEAFF.